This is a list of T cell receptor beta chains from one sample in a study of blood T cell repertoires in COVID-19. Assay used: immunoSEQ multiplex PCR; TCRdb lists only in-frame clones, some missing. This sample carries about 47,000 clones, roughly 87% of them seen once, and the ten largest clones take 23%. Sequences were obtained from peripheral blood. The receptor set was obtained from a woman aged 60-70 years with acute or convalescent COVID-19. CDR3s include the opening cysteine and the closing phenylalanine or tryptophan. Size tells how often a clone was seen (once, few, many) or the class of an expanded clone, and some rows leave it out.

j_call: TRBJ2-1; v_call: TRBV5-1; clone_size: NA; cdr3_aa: CASSLPGQGYNEQFF
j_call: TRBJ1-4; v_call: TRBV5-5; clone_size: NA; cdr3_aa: CASSMGLGVLMDGLFF
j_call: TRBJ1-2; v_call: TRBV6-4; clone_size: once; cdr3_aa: CASSDRPGQAFYGYTF
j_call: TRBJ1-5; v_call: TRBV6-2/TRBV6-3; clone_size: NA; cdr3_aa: CASSTRGQGSNQPQHF
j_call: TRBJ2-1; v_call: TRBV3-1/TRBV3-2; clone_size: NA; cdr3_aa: CASQLGTGLGGEQFF
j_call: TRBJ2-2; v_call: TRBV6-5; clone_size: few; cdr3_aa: CASGGTGWMGGELFF
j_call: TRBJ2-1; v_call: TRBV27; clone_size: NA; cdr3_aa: CASSLYSVGANEQFF
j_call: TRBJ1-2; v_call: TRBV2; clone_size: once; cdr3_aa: CASSAGTGGYGYTF
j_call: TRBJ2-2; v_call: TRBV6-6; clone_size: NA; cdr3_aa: CASSHLEPGATTGELFF
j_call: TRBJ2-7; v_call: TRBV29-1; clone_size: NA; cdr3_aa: CSAITSSYEQYF
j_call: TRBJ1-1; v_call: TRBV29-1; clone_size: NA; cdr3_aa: CSAGDIMNTEAFF
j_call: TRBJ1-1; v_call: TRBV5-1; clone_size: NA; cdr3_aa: CASSLATGVYSIPMNTEAFF
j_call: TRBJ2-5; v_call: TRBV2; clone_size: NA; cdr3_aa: CATQGTETQYF
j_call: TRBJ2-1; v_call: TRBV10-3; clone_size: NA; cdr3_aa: CAILAGGNEQFF
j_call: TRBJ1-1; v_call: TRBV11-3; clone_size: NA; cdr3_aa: CASSLVPGGETFF
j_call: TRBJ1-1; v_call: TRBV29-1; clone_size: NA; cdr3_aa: CSVTAGDGTEAFF
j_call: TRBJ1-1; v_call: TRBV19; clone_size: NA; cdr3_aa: CASSPGGNTEAFF
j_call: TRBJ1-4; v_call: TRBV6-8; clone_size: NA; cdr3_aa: CASSYRQPVGKLFF
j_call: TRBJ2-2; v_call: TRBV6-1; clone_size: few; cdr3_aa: CASSGGFGGNTGELFF
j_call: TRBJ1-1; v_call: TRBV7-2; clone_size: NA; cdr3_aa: CASSLIGRSMNTEAFF
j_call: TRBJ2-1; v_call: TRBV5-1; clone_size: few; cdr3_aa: CASSMVPLAGPGNEQFF
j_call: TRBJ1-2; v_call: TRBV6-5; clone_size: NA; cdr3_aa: CASSSDRDRETGYTF
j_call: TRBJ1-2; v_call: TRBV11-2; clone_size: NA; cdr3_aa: CASSSPDLYGYTF
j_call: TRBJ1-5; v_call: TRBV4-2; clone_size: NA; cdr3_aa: CASSQGSGQPQHF
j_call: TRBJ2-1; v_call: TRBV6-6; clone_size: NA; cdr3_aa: CASSYPDNEQFF
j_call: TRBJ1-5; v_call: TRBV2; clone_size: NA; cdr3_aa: CASRQRLDSNQPQHF
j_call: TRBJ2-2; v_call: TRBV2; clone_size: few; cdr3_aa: CASTGTGAGGELFF
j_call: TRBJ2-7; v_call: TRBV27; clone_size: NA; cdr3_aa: CASSTNGQRSTYF
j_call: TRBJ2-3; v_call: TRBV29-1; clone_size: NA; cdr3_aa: CSVEQDTDTQYF
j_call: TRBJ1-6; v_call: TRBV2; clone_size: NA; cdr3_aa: CASSPGISYNSPLHF
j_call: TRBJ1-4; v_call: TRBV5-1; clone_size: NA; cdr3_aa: CASTPGGSNEKLFF
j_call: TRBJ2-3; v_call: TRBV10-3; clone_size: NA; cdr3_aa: CAISEGDRETDTQYF
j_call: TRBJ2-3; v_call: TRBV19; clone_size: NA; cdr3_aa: CASRVTTGTGGIDTQYF
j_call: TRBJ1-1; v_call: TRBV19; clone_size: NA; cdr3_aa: CASRTTVMNTEAFF
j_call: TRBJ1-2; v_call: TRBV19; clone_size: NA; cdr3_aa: CAVGRIPYGYTF
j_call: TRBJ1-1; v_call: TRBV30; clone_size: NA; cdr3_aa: CAWSRRGYSGVSTEAFF
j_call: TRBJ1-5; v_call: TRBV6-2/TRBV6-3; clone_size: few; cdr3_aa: CASSTMDIYLRQDQPQHF
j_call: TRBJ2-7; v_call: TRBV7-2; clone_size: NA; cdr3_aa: CASSPDITTYEQYF
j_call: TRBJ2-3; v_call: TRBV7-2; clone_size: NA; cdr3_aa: CASSLSPSTDTQYF
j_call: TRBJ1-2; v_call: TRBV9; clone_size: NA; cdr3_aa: CASSVEAGQGPGYTF
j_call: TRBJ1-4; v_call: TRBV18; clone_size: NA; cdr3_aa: CASSLSATNEKLFF
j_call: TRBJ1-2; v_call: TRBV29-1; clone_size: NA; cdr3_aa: CSVVQGLKSGYTF
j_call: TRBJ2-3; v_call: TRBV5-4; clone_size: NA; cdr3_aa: CASSSSGGRADTQYF
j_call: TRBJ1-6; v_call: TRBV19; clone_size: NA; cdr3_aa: CASSYGGRPYNSPLHF
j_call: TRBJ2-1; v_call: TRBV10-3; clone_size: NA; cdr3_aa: CAIRETGNAYNEQFF
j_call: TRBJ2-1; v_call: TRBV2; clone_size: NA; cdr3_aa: CASTKDRGAYNEQFF
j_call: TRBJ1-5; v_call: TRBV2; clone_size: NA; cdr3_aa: CASRGQGGQPQHF
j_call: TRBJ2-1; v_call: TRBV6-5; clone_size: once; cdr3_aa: CASSYGLAGSDEQFF
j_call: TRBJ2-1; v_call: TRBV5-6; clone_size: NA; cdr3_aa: CASEEWTGFNNEQFF